This paragraph reports one T cell receptor (beta chain). The CDR3 has 17 amino acids. The trim removed 5 bases at V and 4 bases at J, leaving 15 bases unmatched. The germline gives CDR1 SGHTA, CDR2 FQGNSA. The entry originates in a study of blood T cell repertoires in COVID-19. Assay used: immunoSEQ multiplex PCR; TCRdb lists only in-frame clones, some missing. The sample records approximately 62,000 clones, 90% being singletons. Sequenced material: peripheral blood. This chain joins TRBV7-2 and TRBJ2-7; 9 bases agree with TRBD2. This sequence originates from a human donor with active COVID-19. The donor label of this sample is uncertain. The CDR3 coding sequence is TGTGCCAGCAGCCCCACGTGGGGGAGCGGGAGGTCGTACGAGCAGTACTTC. Its translation: CASSPTWGSGRSYEQYF.